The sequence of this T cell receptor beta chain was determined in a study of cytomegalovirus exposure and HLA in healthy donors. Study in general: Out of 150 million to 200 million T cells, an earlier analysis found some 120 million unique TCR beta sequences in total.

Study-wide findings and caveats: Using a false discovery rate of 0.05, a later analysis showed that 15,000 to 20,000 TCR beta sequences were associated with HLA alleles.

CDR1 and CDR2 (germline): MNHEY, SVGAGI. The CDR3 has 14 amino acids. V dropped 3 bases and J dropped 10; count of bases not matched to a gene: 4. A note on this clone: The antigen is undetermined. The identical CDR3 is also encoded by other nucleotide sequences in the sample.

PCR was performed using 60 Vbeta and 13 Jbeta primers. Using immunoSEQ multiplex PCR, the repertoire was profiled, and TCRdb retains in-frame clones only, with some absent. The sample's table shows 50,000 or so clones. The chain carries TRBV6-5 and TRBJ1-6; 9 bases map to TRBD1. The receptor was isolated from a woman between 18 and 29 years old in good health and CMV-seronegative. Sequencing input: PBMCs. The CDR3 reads CASSYRQGESPLHF. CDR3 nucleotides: TGTGCCAGCAGTTATCGACAGGGGGAATCACCCCTCCACTTT.